This T cell receptor (beta chain) comes out of a study of T cell repertoires in cytomegalovirus infection. Overall study: CMV epitopes that were recently identified and HLA-C-restricted were used alongside well-studied HLA-B-restricted ones. From public TCR beta signatures came an indication of both CMV infection and matching HLA type.

Concerning this clonotype itself: Its specificity is unknown.

TCRdb used MiXCR to reprocess the reads, holding one entry per CDR3 protein. The sample shows under 850,000 distinct CDR3 sequences, roughly a third of them seen only once. Study-level findings and limits: CMV-specific TCR beta clonotypes restricted by HLA-C dominated the ex vivo response. Individuals carrying CMV plus the relevant HLA were identified by cumulative frequency of public TCR beta families.

The origin of this receptor is a human donor in good health (CMV status not recorded). Some clones in this sample may be carry-over from other donors' samples. This sample comprised cultured PBMCs, obtained from culture after CMV antigen stimulation.

The CDR3 DNA reads as TGTGCCAGCAGGAAAGCGGGAGCGTCTTACAATGAGCAGTTCTTC. Protein product: CASRKAGASYNEQFF. This chain links TRBV6-2 or TRBV6-3 with TRBJ2-1; 8 bases fit TRBD2. After removal of 6 bases from V and 4 bases from J, the junction contained 8 bases not matched to a gene. The CDR3 totals 15 residues. From germline, CDR1 is MNHEY and CDR2 SVGEGT.